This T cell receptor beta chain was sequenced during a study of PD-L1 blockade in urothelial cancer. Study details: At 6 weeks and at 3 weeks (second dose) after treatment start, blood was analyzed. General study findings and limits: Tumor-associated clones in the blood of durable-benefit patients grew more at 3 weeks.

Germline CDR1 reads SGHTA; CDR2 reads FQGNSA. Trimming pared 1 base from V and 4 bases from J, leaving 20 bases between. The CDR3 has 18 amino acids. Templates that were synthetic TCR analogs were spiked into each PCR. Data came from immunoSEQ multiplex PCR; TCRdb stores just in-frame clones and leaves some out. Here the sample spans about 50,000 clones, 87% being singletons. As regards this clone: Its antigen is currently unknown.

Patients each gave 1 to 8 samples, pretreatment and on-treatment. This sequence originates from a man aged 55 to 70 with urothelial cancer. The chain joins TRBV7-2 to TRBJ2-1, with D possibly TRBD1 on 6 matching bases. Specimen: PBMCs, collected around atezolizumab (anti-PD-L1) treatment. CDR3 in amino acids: CASSLVPFTGSIYNEQFF. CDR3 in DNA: TGTGCCAGCAGCTTAGTACCCTTCACAGGGTCAATTTACAATGAGCAGTTCTTC.